The 10 T cell receptor beta chains in this list originate from one sample, sequenced in a study of T-cell memory formation after mild COVID-19. In TCRdb, the 5' RACE reads were re-called with MiXCR into one record per CDR3 protein. The sample holds around 400,000 distinct CDR3 sequences, 20% to 25% seen once. Sequencing input: PBMCs or a T cell subset sorted from them (not recorded which). These receptors originate from an adult woman who had mild COVID-19 (a few samples of this study predate the infection). Cell type and time point are not known.

Only a few counts were recorded for this clonotype. The chain employs TRBV5-6 and TRBJ1-5; 7 bases map to TRBD1. Germline CDR1 is SGHDT and CDR2 is YYEEEE. This CDR3 spans 16 amino acids. After removal of 3 bases from V and 6 bases from J, the junction contained 12 bases not matched to a gene. Here the CDR3 DNA reads TGTGCCAGCAGCTCGGGAGGGGGCGGCGCCGGTCAGCCCCAGCATTTT. Protein sequence: CASSSGGGGAGQPQHF.

This chain uses TRBV20-1 with TRBJ2-7; 15 positions agree with TRBD2. The CDR3 runs to 18 residues. V shed 3 bases and J 3 bases; nucleotides not matched to a gene: 12. The germline gives CDR1 DFQATT, CDR2 SNEGSKA (reference sequence). CDR3 residues: CSARPGLAGGPRIYEQYF. The CDR3 DNA follows: TGCAGTGCTAGGCCCGGACTAGCGGGGGGGCCGAGAATCTACGAGCAGTACTTC.

The rearrangement links TRBV4-1 to TRBJ2-7, with D perhaps given as TRBD1 or TRBD2 (5 bases each). CDR1 is MGHRA, CDR2 YSYEKL, per germline. V shed 0 bases and J shed 2 bases, with 14 bases lying between them. The CDR3 totals 16 residues. DNA for the CDR3: TGCGCCAGCAGCCAAGATCGGGCAGGGACCCCCTACGAGCAGTACTTC. Its translation is CASSQDRAGTPYEQYF.

This chain's CDR3 is CAWSSGTGTDTQYF. The CDR3 DNA reads as TGTGCCTGGAGTTCCGGGACAGGCACAGATACGCAGTATTTT. The chain joins TRBV30 to TRBJ2-3; TRBD1 matches at 7 bases. J was trimmed by 1 base and V by 2 bases; bases with no gene match: 3. The CDR3 runs 14 residues. The germline V gene has CDR1 GTSNPN and CDR2 SVGIG (reference sequence).

CDR3 sequence: CASSPDRTSGNTIYF. The DNA for the CDR3 is TGTGCCAGCAGCCCTGACCGCACCTCTGGAAACACCATATATTTT. This chain connects TRBV5-6 to TRBJ1-3; D not certain. Germline loops: CDR1 SGHDT, CDR2 YYEEEE. This CDR3 has 15 residues. V was trimmed by 4 bases and J by 0 bases, leaving 11 bases between them. Filled out from reference TRBV5-6 and TRBJ1-3, the complete variable domain reads DAGVTQSPTHLIKTRGQQVTLRCSPKSGHDTVSWYQQALGQGPQFIFQYYEEEERQRGNFPDRFSGHQFPNYSSELNVNALLLGDSALYLCASSPDRTSGNTIYFGEGSWLTVV.

The chain has TRBV7-9 and TRBJ1-2; no clear D. Germline V lookup: CDR1 SEHNR, CDR2 FQNEAQ (reference sequence). Trimming removed 4 bases from V and 5 bases from J, with 14 bases in between. This CDR3 is 14 amino acids long. The CDR3 protein is CASSSDLESYGYTF. CDR3 in DNA: TGTGCCAGCAGCTCGGATTTAGAGAGTTATGGCTACACCTTC.

CDR3 residues: CASSQVSANTGELFF. CDR3 bases: TGTGCCAGCAGCCAAGTGAGCGCGAACACCGGGGAGCTGTTTTTT. The chain recombines TRBV4-2 with TRBJ2-2; D not resolved. Germline CDR1 and CDR2: LGHNA and YNFKEQ. With 1 base removed from V and 0 bases from J, the gap between germline ends came to 6 bases. The CDR3 runs 15 residues.

Only a few counts were recorded for this clonotype. The J gene is TRBJ2-2, the V gene TRBV5-1, with D possibly matching TRBD1 (5 bases). Per germline, CDR1 SGHRS and CDR2 YFSETQ. The CDR3 totals 15 residues. With 0 bases removed from V and 0 bases from J, the gap between germline ends came to 6 bases. The DNA for the CDR3 is TGCGCCAGCAGCTTGGACAGGCCGAACACCGGGGAGCTGTTTTTT. Translating it yields CASSLDRPNTGELFF.

The chain uses TRBV30 and TRBJ1-1, with TRBD1 matching over 9 bases. The CDR3 extends over 15 amino acids. Per germline, CDR1 GTSNPN and CDR2 SVGIG (reference sequence). Trimming at V came to 4 bases and at J to 0 bases, leaving 6 bases not matched to a gene. CDR3 residues: CAWNNRGRMNTEAFF. Here the CDR3 DNA reads TGTGCCTGGAATAACAGGGGGCGGATGAACACTGAAGCTTTCTTT.

The chain combines TRBV6-5 with TRBJ1-1, with D unresolved. V gave up 3 bases and J gave up 2 bases, with 7 bases separating them. CDR1 is MNHEY, CDR2 SVGAGI, per germline. The CDR3 consists of 13 residues. The DNA for the CDR3 is TGTGCCAGCAGTTATGGACCTAACACTGAAGCTTTCTTT. Amino acids: CASSYGPNTEAFF.